Detailed here is one T cell receptor beta chain. This clonotype turned up a few times. Its recognized antigen is unknown. Base qualities are not recorded, but no much larger clone differs from it by a single base. Systemically healthy Caucasian individuals from Russia, some 40 in total and aged roughly 6 to 95 years, were included as donors. Each donor gave 8 to 10 milliliters of peripheral blood, drawn into EDTA-treated Vacutainer tubes. Ficoll-Paque density-gradient centrifugation was used to isolate PBMCs, with at least 6.5 million per sample. Total RNA, at least 6 micrograms per sample, was extracted from PBMCs with Trizol reagent. For every donor, an aliquot of PBMCs went through flow cytometry to measure the percentages of naive CD45RAhigh/CD27high T cells. The sample belongs to a study of blood T cells in healthy people across ages (dated by TCRdb to 2015 to 2017). Regarding the research as a whole: In model experiments, roughly one uniquely barcoded TCR beta cDNA molecule per two T cells was captured by template switching. Using deep sequencing normalized with unique cDNA molecular identifiers, the study measured how TCR beta repertoire diversity changes with age. Donors were grouped into four age groups: young (average roughly 17 years), middle-aged (roughly 37), aged (62) and long-lived (82). To avoid experimental bias, donors of different ages were spread randomly across the sequencing lanes. Using the same blood draw, the study looked at two additional independent replicas of 1 million unique cDNA reads for two donors, one aged 18 to 30 and the other aged 80 or older. The full study reports these points: Observed TCR beta diversity correlated strongly with the percentage of naive T cells measured by flow cytometry. Observed TCR beta diversity per million T cells fell roughly linearly with age, and a significant reduction was already apparent by age roughly 40. Because the CMV infection status of the donors was unknown, age-related changes in expanded clonotypes may potentially have been confounded. Compared with the aged group, the long-lived group had more naive CD4+ T cells, fewer expanded clones and increased TCR diversity, a pattern suggesting age selection. Estimates of total diversity based on one million sequenced T cells were considered lower bounds and underestimates. Conclusive comparison of naive and antigen-experienced compartments was prevented by the profiling of bulk unsorted PBMCs.

The library was obtained by 5' RACE. Sequencing was performed on an Illumina HiSeq 2500. A second roughly 6 to 12 cycle PCR used a sample-barcoded 5' primer and a J-beta primer mix. A template-switch 5' adaptor carrying 12 random nucleotides introduced a unique molecular identifier onto each TCR beta cDNA molecule. Each sample yielded at least 2.5 million CDR3-containing paired-end reads. First-strand cDNA synthesis was performed from all RNA using the Mint cDNA synthesis kit, with priming by a TRBC-specific oligonucleotide. After uracil-DNA glycosylase treatment, a first 18-cycle PCR used universal primers M1SS and BC2_uni_R on all cDNA. As for the authors' bioinformatics: For normalization, 1 million high-quality reads were randomly selected from each sample, with every read carrying a distinct molecular identifier. Instead of being binned into consensus sequences, reads that shared molecular identifiers were thrown out. MiTCR, with a Q25 quality threshold and the strictest error-elimination algorithm, was used for CDR3 identification, clonotype clustering and error correction. A nonparametric unseen species model with Euler transformation was used to estimate lower-bound total TCR beta diversity. TCRdb handled the public reads itself, with Q25 trimming in fastp and clone calling in MiXCR, and kept productive beta chains. Each CDR3 protein appears once, grouped with its most common genes and DNA. TCRdb assigned the V and J calls; the authors' analysis was not used. The sample table lists about 830,000 distinct CDR3 sequences, around 62% of them with a count of one. The top ten clones comprise 25% to 35% of the sample.

The material sequenced was blood. This clonotype originated in a man under 40 in good health.

The CDR3 sequence is CASGQTGRNYGYTF. The sequenced DNA: TGTGCCAGCGGACAGACAGGGAGGAACTATGGCTACACCTTC. Rearrangement joined TRBV12-3 or TRBV12-4 to TRBJ1-2, with 7 bases matching TRBD1. The cysteine opens and the phenylalanine closes a CDR3 of 14 amino acids. The DNA shown is the 42-base CDR3, in frame from base 1. Clipping removes 8 bases from V and 2 bases from J, with 8 as the unmatched junction base count.